Below, 10 T cell receptor beta chains from the same sample are listed, as sequenced in a study of blood T cells in healthy people across ages. Alongside a J-beta primer mix, a sample-barcoded 5' primer served in a second PCR lasting roughly 7 to 12 cycles. TCRdb redid the calling of the 5' RACE reads with MiXCR, one entry per CDR3 protein. The data contain around 900,000 distinct CDR3 sequences, 29% of them seen just once; the ten biggest clones take up around 15%. The sequencing input was blood. The origin of the receptors is a woman of 80 years or more in good health.

This clonotype has ten or more counts. The chain combines TRBV24-1 with TRBJ1-2; D not certain. This CDR3 has 15 residues. Germline V CDR1 and CDR2: KGHDR, SFDVKD. Trimming took 2 bases from V and 1 from J, leaving 10 bases between them. CDR3 residues: CATSDSTGYNYGYTF. CDR3 DNA: TGTGCCACCAGTGATTCCACGGGATATAACTATGGCTACACCTTC.

This clonotype was recorded a few times. The J gene is TRBJ1-2, the V gene TRBV11-2, with 8 bases that match TRBD1. CDR3 length: 14 residues. Looked up from germline, CDR1 is SGHAT and CDR2 is FQNNGV. With V trimmed by 1 base and J by 10 bases, 8 bases remained unmatched. The CDR3 DNA follows: TGTGCCAGCAGCTTAGTGGGGGACAGGTCGTACTACACCTTC. It specifies CASSLVGDRSYYTF.

This clonotype was recorded a few times. The chain joins TRBV12-3 or TRBV12-4 to TRBJ1-2; 7 nucleotides agree with TRBD1. V was clipped by 2 bases and J by 4 bases; unmatched bases: 4. The CDR3 is 14 residues long. This CDR3 reads CASSLRGGTYGYTF. DNA of the CDR3: TGTGCCAGCAGTTTAAGAGGGGGCACCTATGGCTACACCTTC.

The rearrangement links TRBV7-8 to TRBJ1-2; no definite D call. V lost 5 bases and J 7 bases, leaving 11 bases between the germline ends. Germline lookup yields CDR1 SGHVS and CDR2 FQNEAQ. There are 12 residues in the CDR3. The CDR3 coding sequence is TGTGCCAGCAGCCCAGGTAGGGCTGGCTACACCTTC. It encodes CASSPGRAGYTF.

CDR3 region: CASSTTRGSGELFF. CDR3 in DNA: TGTGCCAGCAGCACAACCAGGGGGAGCGGGGAGCTGTTTTTT. The chain has TRBV11-2 and TRBJ2-2; 7 nucleotides agree with TRBD1. This CDR3 is built from 14 residues. The junction had 7 bases not matched to a gene; V was cut back by 5 bases and J by 7 bases. Germline V CDR1 and CDR2: SGHAT, FQNNGV.

V is TRBV29-1 and J is TRBJ1-2; maybe TRBD1 (5 bases). The CDR3 is 13 residues long. CDR1 SQVTM and CDR2 ANQGSEA come from the germline V gene. V was clipped by 5 bases and J by 7 bases, with 17 bases between them. The CDR3 DNA reads as TGCAGCGTTAAACAGGCGAACCTTTCTGGCTACACCTTC. Protein: CSVKQANLSGYTF.

This clonotype was recorded many times. V usage is TRBV12-3 or TRBV12-4 and J usage is TRBJ2-1, with D possibly being TRBD2 (5 bases). The CDR3 has 13 amino acids. V was trimmed by 6 bases and J by 9 bases, leaving 15 bases between them. This CDR3 reads CASSTRAEGEQFF. CDR3 DNA sequence: TGTGCCAGCAGCACCCGGGCCGAGGGTGAGCAGTTCTTC.

V is TRBV28 and J is TRBJ2-5, with 7 bases fitting TRBD1. With V trimmed by 3 bases and J by 1 base, 11 bases remained unmatched. The V gene's germline CDR1 is MDHEN and CDR2 SYDVKM. The CDR3 consists of 17 residues. In DNA form, the CDR3 reads TGTGCCAGCAGTTTTCACAGGGCAGGGGGAACCCAAGAGACCCAGTACTTC. Its protein is CASSFHRAGGTQETQYF. The whole variable domain, remainder taken from reference TRBV28 and TRBJ2-5, is DVKVTQSSRYLVKRTGEKVFLECVQDMDHENMFWYRQDPGLGLRLIYFSYDVKMKEKGDIPEGYSVSREKKERFSLILESASTNQTSMYLCASSFHRAGGTQETQYFGPGTRLLVL.

This clonotype was seen repeatedly, ten times or more. Given a much more abundant clone one base away, this may be a read error. The genes are TRBV12-3 or TRBV12-4 and TRBJ2-1; weak D call: TRBD2 (6 bases). The end of the DNA is better explained by TRBJ2-7, so the J call may be wrong. The CDR3 is 16 amino acids. The CDR3 DNA reads TGTGCCAGCAGTCGAAGGGAGGAGGGTAGCTACAATGAGCAGTACTTC. This codes for CASSRREEGSYNEQYF.

Notes on this clonotype: The junction does not match germline at one end; this may be a read error. Written as DNA, the CDR3 is TGTGCCAACAGTTTATATGGGGGGAATAGCAATCAGCCCCAGCATTTT. Its protein product is CANSLYGGNSNQPQHF. The V gene is TRBV28, the J gene TRBJ1-5; D is perhaps TRBD1 (5 bases). The CDR3 totals 16 residues. Germline V CDR1 and CDR2: MDHEN, SYDVKM.